Shown below are 23 T cell receptor beta chains from a single sample sequenced in a study of blood T cell repertoires in COVID-19. Assay: immunoSEQ multiplex PCR; the TCRdb copy retains only in-frame clones and omits some. The sample holds around 300,000 clones, roughly 85% seen once. The specimen sequenced was peripheral blood. The receptors shown here come from a human donor in a cohort sampled during active COVID-19.

The chain employs TRBV6-4 and TRBJ2-1, with D unresolved. Looked up from germline, CDR1 is MRHNA and CDR2 is SNTAGT. The CDR3 has 13 amino acids. Trimming left V 8 bases short and J 4 bases short, with 12 bases between. The CDR3, as DNA: TGTGCCAGCGGCATCACACAATACAATGAGCAGTTCTTC. This gives the protein CASGITQYNEQFF.

This clone has only one observation. The rearrangement links TRBV29-1 to TRBJ2-5, with TRBD2 matching 7 bases. Germline V gives CDR1 SQVTM, CDR2 ANQGSEA. This CDR3 is built from 12 residues. With V trimmed by 2 bases and J by 4 bases, 1 base remained unmatched. CDR3 DNA sequence: TGCAGCGTTGAATCTAGCGGAGAGACCCAGTACTTC. Its translation: CSVESSGETQYF.

This chain joins TRBV30 and TRBJ2-5; maybe TRBD2 (6 bases). CDR3 size: 20 residues. Trimming removed 5 bases from V and 3 bases from J, with 34 bases in between. CDR1 GTSNPN and CDR2 SVGIG come from the germline V gene (reference sequence). CDR3: CAWGGAQGYFLGRSEETQYF. The CDR3 nucleotides are TGTGCCTGGGGAGGGGCCCAGGGCTACTTTCTTGGTCGGTCCGAAGAGACCCAGTACTTC. Drawing the rest from reference TRBV30 and TRBJ2-5, the complete variable domain is SQTIHQWPATLVQPVGSPLSLECTVEGTSNPNLYWYRQAAGRGLQLLFYSVGIGQISSEVPQNLSASRPQDRQFILSSKKLLLSDSGFYLCAWGGAQGYFLGRSEETQYFGPGTRLLVL.

The genes are TRBV10-1 and TRBJ2-2; a possible D gene is TRBD1 (7 bases). The CDR3 extends over 17 amino acids. V was shortened by 1 base and J by 5 bases, with 17 bases between the two germline ends. The germline V gene has CDR1 WNHNN and CDR2 SYGVQD (reference sequence). The CDR3 region is CASSEFGQEGNTGELFF. The CDR3 DNA sequence: TGCGCCAGCAGTGAGTTTGGACAGGAGGGGAATACCGGGGAGCTGTTTTTT.

The CDR3, as DNA: TGTGCCAGCAGCCTAAAAGCGGGGCCCAGCTCTGGAAACACCATATATTTT. Its protein is CASSLKAGPSSGNTIYF. J is TRBJ1-3 and V is TRBV3-1 (or the pseudogene TRBV3-2), with D perhaps TRBD1 (5 bases). The V and J ends lost 4 bases and 0 bases respectively, with 16 bases between them. The CDR3 length is 17 residues. Germline V gene sequence: CDR1 LGHDT, CDR2 YNNKEL (reference sequence).

The chain carries TRBV27 and TRBJ2-6, with D tentatively TRBD2 (7 bases). The CDR3 covers 20 residues. The V and J ends lost 5 bases and 0 bases respectively, with 23 bases between them. CDR1 MNHEY and CDR2 SMNVEV come from the germline V gene (reference sequence). The CDR3 DNA sequence: TGTGCCAGCAGTACCCTGGGAGGGGGGGCGAGACTCTCTGGGGCCAACGTCCTGACTTTC. Its protein product is CASSTLGGGARLSGANVLTF.

V and J are TRBV25-1 and TRBJ1-2; 7 nucleotides match TRBD1. Germline V gives CDR1 MGHDK, CDR2 SYGVNS. The CDR3 spans 13 residues. V lost 4 bases and J lost 5; bases outside the gene matches: 4. Here the CDR3 reads CASSAGGVYGYTF. CDR3 sequence (DNA): TGTGCCAGCAGTGCAGGGGGAGTATATGGCTACACCTTC.

V is TRBV9 and J is TRBJ1-3; D is ambiguous. This CDR3 is 17 amino acids long. V was trimmed by 0 bases and J by 0 bases, leaving 13 bases between them. CDR1 is SGDLS and CDR2 is YYNGEE in the germline V gene. CDR3 residues: CASSVVDGLPSGNTIYF. In nucleotides, the CDR3 is TGTGCCAGCAGCGTAGTCGATGGCCTCCCCTCTGGAAACACCATATATTTT. The full variable domain, with the rest looked up from reference TRBV9 and TRBJ1-3, is DSGVTQTPKHLITATGQRVTLRCSPRSGDLSVYWYQQSLDQGLQFLIQYYNGEERAKGNILERFSAQQFPDLHSELNLSSLELGDSALYFCASSVVDGLPSGNTIYFGEGSWLTVV.

V is TRBV4-2 and J is TRBJ2-1; 8 bases align to TRBD2. Germline loops: CDR1 LGHNA, CDR2 YNFKEQ. V lost 1 base to trimming and J lost 4 bases; unmatched junction nucleotides: 15. The CDR3 has 19 residues. The DNA for the CDR3 is TGTGCCAGCAGCCAAGGGACCCTTGAGCGGGGGCTTAGGTACAATGAGCAGTTCTTC. Translating it yields CASSQGTLERGLRYNEQFF.

The gene calls are TRBV24-1 and TRBJ2-2; D might be TRBD2 (5 bases). Germline loops: CDR1 KGHDR, CDR2 SFDVKD. Deletions cut 2 bases from V and 4 bases from J, with 13 bases between. This CDR3 has 16 residues. The CDR3 reads CATSDSKRRSTGELFF. As DNA, the CDR3 is TGTGCCACCAGTGATTCGAAGCGGCGTAGCACCGGGGAGCTGTTTTTT.

The CDR3 here is CASRPGVSSYNEQFF. In DNA, the CDR3 is TGTGCCAGCAGGCCAGGGGTAAGCTCCTACAATGAGCAGTTCTTC. The V gene is TRBV6-5, the J gene TRBJ2-1; D is perhaps TRBD1 (6 bases). Trimming left V 6 bases short and J 0 bases short, with 12 bases between. The CDR3 is made up of 15 amino acids. Per the germline V gene, CDR1 is MNHEY and CDR2 is SVGAGI.

The rearrangement joins TRBV25-1 to TRBJ2-7, with 9 positions matching TRBD1. Germline V lookup: CDR1 MGHDK, CDR2 SYGVNS. This CDR3 region has 15 residues. The trim removed 1 base at V and 6 bases at J, leaving 7 bases unmatched. In DNA form, the CDR3 reads TGTGCCAGCAGTGAATTGGGACAGGGAAACCGCGAGCAGTACTTC. It translates to CASSELGQGNREQYF.

The V gene is TRBV24-1, the J gene TRBJ2-3; 8 positions match TRBD1. CDR3 length: 15 residues. The trim removed 7 bases at V and 2 bases at J, leaving 7 bases unmatched. CDR1 KGHDR and CDR2 SFDVKD come from the germline V gene. As DNA, the CDR3 is TGTGCCACCAGCGCCCGGGACAGGCACACAGATACGCAGTATTTT. Translated, it gives CATSARDRHTDTQYF.

The rearrangement links TRBV25-1 to TRBJ2-2; 8 nucleotides align to TRBD1. CDR3 length: 17 amino acids. V lost 3 bases to trimming and J lost 2 bases; unmatched junction nucleotides: 8. Germline CDR1 reads MGHDK; CDR2 reads SYGVNS. CDR3 loop: CASSDPPGQANTGELFF. The CDR3 DNA is TGTGCCAGCAGTGACCCCCCGGGACAGGCTAACACCGGGGAGCTGTTTTTT.

The chain employs TRBV5-6 and TRBJ2-7; 7 bases map to TRBD1. The germline V gene has CDR1 SGHDT and CDR2 YYEEEE. This CDR3 region has 13 residues. Trimming at V came to 0 bases and at J to 4 bases, leaving 1 base not matched to a gene. The CDR3 DNA reads TGTGCCAGCAGCTTGGCGACAGGGTACGAGCAGTACTTC. This sequence encodes CASSLATGYEQYF. Full variable domain (outside the CDR3, taken from reference TRBV5-6 and TRBJ2-7): DAGVTQSPTHLIKTRGQQVTLRCSPKSGHDTVSWYQQALGQGPQFIFQYYEEEERQRGNFPDRFSGHQFPNYSSELNVNALLLGDSALYLCASSLATGYEQYFGPGTRLTVT.

The CDR3 DNA is TGTGCCAGCATTTTACCGGGACAGCATCCTGAGTATAGCAATCAGCCCCAGCATTTT. It yields the protein CASILPGQHPEYSNQPQHF. The chain joins TRBV7-3 to TRBJ1-5; TRBD1 agrees at 7 bases. With 7 bases clipped from V and 0 bases from J, the junction kept 18 bases outside the gene matches. The CDR3 sequence is 19 residues long. CDR1 and CDR2 from the germline V gene are SGHTA and FQGTGA.

This clone has only one observation. The chain carries TRBV7-9 and TRBJ2-5, with TRBD2 matching 7 bases. The CDR3 is 14 amino acids. The V gene's germline CDR1 is SEHNR and CDR2 FQNEAQ (reference sequence). The V gene end was trimmed by 2 bases and the J gene end by 4 bases; junction bases not matched to a gene: 4. Written as DNA, the CDR3 is TGTGCCAGCAGCTTACATTGGGAGGGAGAGACCCAGTACTTC. Its protein is CASSLHWEGETQYF. The variable domain in full, completed from reference TRBV7-9 and TRBJ2-5, reads DTGVSQNPRHKITKRGQNVTFRCDPISEHNRLYWYRQTLGQGPEFLTYFQNEAQLEKSRLLSDRFSAERPKGSFSTLEIQRTEQGDSAMYLCASSLHWEGETQYFGPGTRLLVL.

The chain recombines TRBV6-5 with TRBJ1-1; 7 bases line up with TRBD1. The ends lost 7 bases at V and 6 bases at J; junction bases unmatched: 8. Germline loops: CDR1 MNHEY, CDR2 SVGAGI. The CDR3 extends over 13 amino acids. The DNA for the CDR3 is TGTGCCAGCACCCGGAACCAGGGGGCTGAAGCTTTCTTT. Its protein product is CASTRNQGAEAFF.

Concerning this clone itself: The sample holds other DNA sequences that translate to the same CDR3. The J gene is TRBJ2-7, the V gene TRBV5-1; D remains unclear. Germline V gene lookup returns CDR1 SGHRS and CDR2 YFSETQ. The length of the CDR3 is 12 residues. V shed 0 bases and J shed 4 bases, with 5 bases lying between them. CDR3 loop: CASSLDGYEQYF. The CDR3 DNA follows: TGCGCCAGCAGCTTGGACGGTTACGAGCAGTACTTC. Drawing the rest from reference TRBV5-1 and TRBJ2-7, the complete variable domain is KAGVTQTPRYLIKTRGQQVTLSCSPISGHRSVSWYQQTPGQGLQFLFEYFSETQRNKGNFPGRFSGRQFSNSRSEMNVSTLELGDSALYLCASSLDGYEQYFGPGTRLTVT.

This chain links TRBV27 with TRBJ1-6, with TRBD1 as a possible D gene (5 bases). Looked up from germline, CDR1 is MNHEY and CDR2 is SMNVEV (reference sequence). The CDR3 loop spans 12 amino acids. V was trimmed by 7 bases and J by 6 bases, leaving 7 bases between them. The CDR3 spells CASTGFNSPLHF. The CDR3 DNA reads TGTGCCAGCACAGGGTTTAATTCACCCCTCCACTTT.

In DNA form, the CDR3 reads TGTGCTAGTGGTTTGGGACAGATCTTGGCAACTAATGAAAAACTGTTTTTT. It translates to CASGLGQILATNEKLFF. The rearrangement joins TRBV12-5 to TRBJ1-4, with a tentative D call TRBD1 (5 bases). The germline gives CDR1 LGHNT, CDR2 FRNRAP. Trimming left V 1 base short and J 0 bases short, with 12 bases between. There are 17 residues in the CDR3. Using reference TRBV12-5 and TRBJ1-4 for the parts outside the CDR3, the full variable domain is DARVTQTPRHKVTEMGQEVTMRCQPILGHNTVFWYRQTMMQGLELLAYFRNRAPLDDSGMPKDRFSAEMPDATLATLKIQPSEPRDSAVYFCASGLGQILATNEKLFFGSGTQLSVL.

The chain uses TRBV20-1 and TRBJ2-3; no firm D call. The germline V gene encodes CDR1 DFQATT and CDR2 SNEGSKA (reference sequence). The CDR3 has 11 residues. V shed 3 bases and J shed 5 bases, with 6 bases lying between them. The CDR3 region has the DNA TGCAGTGCTAGGCGCGGAGATACGCAGTATTTT. Translation: CSARRGDTQYF.

This chain links TRBV9 with TRBJ1-3; D is unclear. CDR1 and CDR2 (germline): SGDLS, YYNGEE. The CDR3 loop spans 14 amino acids. V was trimmed by 5 bases and J by 4 bases, leaving 13 bases between them. CDR3 DNA: TGTGCCAGCAGTCCACAGTATTCAGGAAACACCATATATTTT. Its translation is CASSPQYSGNTIYF.